The rows below give T cell receptor beta chains drawn from one sample of a study of blood T cell repertoires in COVID-19. Here immunoSEQ multiplex PCR was the method, and the copy in TCRdb shows in-frame clones only, minus some. This sample has about 240,000 clones, with around nine tenths found just once. Sequencing was carried out using PBMCs or T cells enriched from blood (not recorded which). The receptors derive from a woman aged 25 to 45 who had recovered from COVID-19. Each CDR3 is given without its conserved first and last residue. The D gene is left open where the match is weak.

d_call | v_call | cdr3_aa
TRBD1 | TRBV4-3 | ASSPGQGTGNGYT
- | TRBV10-3 | AISTRGPGASF
TRBD1 | TRBV7-2 | ASSLTGALNQPQH
TRBD2 | TRBV19 | ASSLAGGPAGELF
TRBD1 | TRBV24-1 | ATERQGKISYEQY
- | TRBV2 | ASSEGYWGDQPQH
TRBD1 | TRBV7-9 | ASSNPFGTGGQDTQY
- | TRBV27 | ASRPSGSPNGYT
- | TRBV10-3 | AISTRDQETQY
- | TRBV11-2 | ASSLRGGSPYEQY
TRBD2 | TRBV19 | ASSKGLAGYQQF
TRBD1 | TRBV7-9 | ASSRHEGAQGYT
- | TRBV6-5 | ASSLARNTEAF
- | TRBV11-2 | ASSQDTQY
TRBD1 | TRBV28 | ASRGTGGGEKLF
TRBD2 | TRBV7-3 | ASSIVAGRTDTQY
TRBD1 | TRBV11-1 | ASSLRDRDYEQY
TRBD1 | TRBV19 | ASTLWGQVSNQPQH
TRBD1 | TRBV29-1 | SVEKGDSPYYEQY
- | TRBV10-2 | ASRATRATEAF
- | TRBV2 | ASSEVTDTDTQY
TRBD2 | TRBV5-4 | ASSLEASGSTETQY
TRBD1 | TRBV30 | AWSAQGGNQPQH
TRBD1 | TRBV19 | ASSKGTGYSNQPQH
- | TRBV28 | ASSLLGTAAADTQY
TRBD1 | TRBV28 | ASSLCTGAAYGCTLH
TRBD1 | TRBV30 | ALDEGASGTQY
- | TRBV20-1 | SARDLDTQY
- | TRBV5-4 | ASSLRLASSYNEQF
TRBD1 | TRBV7-2 | ASSLGTGGHGYT
- | TRBV23-1 | ASISLGYT
- | TRBV6-5 | ASSRDSLLYGYT
- | TRBV9 | ASSVGWANVKETQY
- | TRBV28 | ASSLGQNYGYT
TRBD1 | TRBV3-1/TRBV3-2 | ASSQAGQGSSPLH
- | TRBV3-1/TRBV3-2 | ASSRGDRSFGNTIY
- | TRBV14 | ASSQWTFNYGYT
TRBD2 | TRBV10-3 | ATCGRGENEQF
- | TRBV5-1 | ASSSSDGPNEQF
TRBD1 | TRBV6-2/TRBV6-3 | ASSASPPSRRTGGLLYEQY
- | TRBV7-3 | ASSSRPDRRSTDTQY
- | TRBV4-1 | ASSHDGLRTSSTGELF
TRBD1 | TRBV7-2 | ASSPGQGRPHEQY
TRBD2 | TRBV5-1 | ASSLEAGAENEQF
TRBD2 | TRBV6-5 | ASSYWTSAYNEQF
- | TRBV18 | ASSPGQGTSNQPQH
- | TRBV5-4 | ASSLGGGTVNTEAF
- | TRBV19 | ASSIRSGGRATTDTQY
- | TRBV4-3 | ASSQDLFGRGVSDTQY
- | TRBV30 | AWGTGVSTNEKLF
- | TRBV4-1 | ASSQRSGTANQPQH
- | TRBV27 | ASSWGGGGVYGYT
- | TRBV11-2 | ASSLVAEYEQY
TRBD1 | TRBV7-9 | ASSLPGTGVNGYT
- | TRBV4-3 | ASGGFNNEKLF
- | TRBV6-2/TRBV6-3 | ASSYVLGAGDGGPQH
- | TRBV28 | ASSLEGSYSGNTIY